This T cell receptor (beta chain) was observed in a study of beta chain features in type 1 diabetes. Sorting of CD4+ naive, central memory, regulatory and stem cell-like memory cells was performed via CD45RO/CCR7/CD25/CD127/CD95/CD27. The isolated RNA, all of it, was reverse transcribed, so expressed TCRB transcripts were what got sequenced. Assay: immunoSEQ multiplex PCR; the TCRdb copy retains only in-frame clones and omits some. The sample lists about 350,000 clones, around 20% occurring once. Note on this clone: As yet, its antigen is unknown.

The length of the CDR3 is 16 residues. The ends were cut back, 5 bases at V and 2 bases at J, with 20 bases in the middle. Per the germline V gene, CDR1 is SQVTM and CDR2 is ANQGSEA. Study-level findings and limits: Among patients with Type 1 diabetes, TCRB CDR3s were moderately but significantly shorter in every one of the four CD4+ subsets.

J is TRBJ2-3 and V is TRBV29-1, with a tentative D call TRBD2 (5 bases). The TCR comes from a woman aged 18-29 years in good health. Sequenced input: naive CD4+ T cells from blood. Here the CDR3 DNA reads TGCAGCGTTTCGAGTTGGAGGACTTCACCCACAGATACGCAGTATTTT. Protein sequence: CSVSSWRTSPTDTQYF.